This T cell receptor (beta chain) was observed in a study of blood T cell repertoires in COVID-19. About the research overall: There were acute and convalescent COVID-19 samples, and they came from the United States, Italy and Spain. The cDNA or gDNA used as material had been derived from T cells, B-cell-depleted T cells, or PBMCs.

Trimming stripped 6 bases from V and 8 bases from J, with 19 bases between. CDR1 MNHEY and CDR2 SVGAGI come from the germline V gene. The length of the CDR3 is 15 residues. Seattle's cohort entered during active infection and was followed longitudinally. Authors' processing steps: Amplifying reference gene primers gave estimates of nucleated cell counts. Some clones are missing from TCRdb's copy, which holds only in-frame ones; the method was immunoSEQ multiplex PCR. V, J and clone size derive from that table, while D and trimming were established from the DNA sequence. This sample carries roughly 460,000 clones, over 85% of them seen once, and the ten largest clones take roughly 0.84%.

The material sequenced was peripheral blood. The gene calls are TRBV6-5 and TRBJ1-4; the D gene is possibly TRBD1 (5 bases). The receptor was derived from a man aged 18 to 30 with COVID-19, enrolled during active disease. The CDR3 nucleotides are TGTGCCAGCAGGACCGGCGGGACCGGTGGCGAAAAACTGTTTTTT. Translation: CASRTGGTGGEKLFF.